The subject of this entry is one TCR beta chain. Trimming shortened V by 7 bases and J by 5 bases, and 11 bases separated the two germline ends. The CDR3 totals 13 residues. The germline gives CDR1 LNHDA, CDR2 SQIVND (reference sequence). Assay used: immunoSEQ multiplex PCR; TCRdb lists only in-frame clones, some missing. There are 59,000 or so clones in the sample; about 94% occur only once, and less than 3.5% lies in the top ten. The data originate from a study of T cell changes during pregnancy in multiple sclerosis. The chain recombines TRBV19 with TRBJ1-4, with unresolved D. The clonotype was recovered from a female donor in good health, enrolled as a control in a pregnancy study. The sequenced sample was peripheral blood, obtained in the third trimester of pregnancy. The CDR3 reads CASTAAGNEKLFF. In nucleotides, the CDR3 is TGTGCCAGTACCGCCGCGGGGAATGAAAAACTGTTTTTT.